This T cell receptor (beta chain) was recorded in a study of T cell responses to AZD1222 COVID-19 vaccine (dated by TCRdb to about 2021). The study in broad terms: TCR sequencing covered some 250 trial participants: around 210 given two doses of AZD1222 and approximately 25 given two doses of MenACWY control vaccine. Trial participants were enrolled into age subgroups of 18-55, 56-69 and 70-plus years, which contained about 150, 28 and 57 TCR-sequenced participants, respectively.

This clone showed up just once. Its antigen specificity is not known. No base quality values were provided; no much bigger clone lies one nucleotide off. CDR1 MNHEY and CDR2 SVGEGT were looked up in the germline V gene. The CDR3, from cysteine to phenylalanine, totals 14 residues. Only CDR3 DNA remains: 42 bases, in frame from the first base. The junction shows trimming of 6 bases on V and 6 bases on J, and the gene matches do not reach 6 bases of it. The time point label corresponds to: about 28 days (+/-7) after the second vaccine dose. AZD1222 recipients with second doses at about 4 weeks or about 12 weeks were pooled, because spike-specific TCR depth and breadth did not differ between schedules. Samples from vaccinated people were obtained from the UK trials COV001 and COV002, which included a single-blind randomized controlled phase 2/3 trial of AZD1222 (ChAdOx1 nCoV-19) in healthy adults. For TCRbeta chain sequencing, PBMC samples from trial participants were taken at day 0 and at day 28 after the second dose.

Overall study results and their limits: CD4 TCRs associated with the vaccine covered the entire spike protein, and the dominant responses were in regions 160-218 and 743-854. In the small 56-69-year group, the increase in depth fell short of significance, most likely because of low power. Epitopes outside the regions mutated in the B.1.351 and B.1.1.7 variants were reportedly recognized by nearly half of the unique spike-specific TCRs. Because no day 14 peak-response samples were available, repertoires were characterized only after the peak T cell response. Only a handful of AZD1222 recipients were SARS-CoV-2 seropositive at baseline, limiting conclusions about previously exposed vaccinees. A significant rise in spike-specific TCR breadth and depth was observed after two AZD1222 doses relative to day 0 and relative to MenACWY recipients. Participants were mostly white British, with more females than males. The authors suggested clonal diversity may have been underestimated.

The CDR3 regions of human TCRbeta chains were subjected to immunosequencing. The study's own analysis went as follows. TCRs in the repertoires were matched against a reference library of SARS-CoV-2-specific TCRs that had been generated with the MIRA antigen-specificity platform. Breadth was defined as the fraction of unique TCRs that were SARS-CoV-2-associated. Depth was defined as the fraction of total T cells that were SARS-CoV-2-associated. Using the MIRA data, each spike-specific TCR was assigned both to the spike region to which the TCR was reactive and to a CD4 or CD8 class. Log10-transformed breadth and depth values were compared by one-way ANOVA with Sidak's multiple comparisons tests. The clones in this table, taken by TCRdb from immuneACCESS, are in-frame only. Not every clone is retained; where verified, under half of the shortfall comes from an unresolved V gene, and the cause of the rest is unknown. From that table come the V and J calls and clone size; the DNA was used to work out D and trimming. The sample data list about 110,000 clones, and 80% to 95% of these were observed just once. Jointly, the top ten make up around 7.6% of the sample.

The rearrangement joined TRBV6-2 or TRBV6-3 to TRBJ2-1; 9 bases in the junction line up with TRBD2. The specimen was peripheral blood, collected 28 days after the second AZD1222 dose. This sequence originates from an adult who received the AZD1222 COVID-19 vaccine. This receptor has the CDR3 CASSIGLATNEQFF. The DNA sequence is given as TGTGCCAGCAGCATTGGACTAGCGACCAATGAGCAGTTCTTC.